The rows below give T cell receptor beta chains drawn from one sample of a study of technical replicates of blood from four donors. Data came from immunoSEQ multiplex PCR; TCRdb stores just in-frame clones and leaves some out. The data hold 85,000 to 100,000 clones, with 95% observed a single time. The sequencing sample was made of T cells isolated from PBMCs. The receptors originated from a human donor in good health. The CDR3 runs from the conserved cysteine through the conserved F or W. D genes are given only for firm matches. Size values are once, few and many counts, or a class for expanded clones, and some rows have none.

TGTGCCAGCAGTGAATGGCTAGATACGCAGTATTTT | CASSEWLDTQYF | TRBJ2-3 | - | - | TRBV6-1
TGTGCCAGCAGCCACGGACAGGGGTACGATGAGCAGTTCTTC | CASSHGQGYDEQFF | TRBJ2-1 | - | TRBD1 | TRBV28
TGTGCCAGCAGTTTTCGGACAGGGACCTACGAGCAGTACTTC | CASSFRTGTYEQYF | TRBJ2-7 | - | TRBD1 | TRBV27
TGTGCCAGCAGCCCGACGGGGGGGGCTTACGAGCAGTACTTC | CASSPTGGAYEQYF | TRBJ2-7 | - | TRBD2 | TRBV9
TGCAGCGTTCTCAGGGACAGGGCCTCCTACAATGAGCAGTTCTTC | CSVLRDRASYNEQFF | TRBJ2-1 | - | TRBD1 | TRBV29-1
TGTGCCAGCAGTTTATCGTCTAGCGGGATTACAGATACGCAGTATTTT | CASSLSSSGITDTQYF | TRBJ2-3 | - | TRBD2 | TRBV27
TGTGCCAGCAGCCCCTACTTGGGGGGCTACGAGCAGTACTTC | CASSPYLGGYEQYF | TRBJ2-7 | - | - | TRBV7-2
TGTGCCTGGAGTGCCCGACAGGGGGCTTTAGAAAAACTGTTTTTT | CAWSARQGALEKLFF | TRBJ1-4 | - | TRBD1 | TRBV30
TGTGCCAGCGTGGGAGTGGAAACTGAAGCTTTCTTT | CASVGVETEAFF | TRBJ1-1 | - | - | TRBV28
TGTGCCAGCAGTCACAGGGGGCTAGACGAGCAGTACTTC | CASSHRGLDEQYF | TRBJ2-7 | - | TRBD1 | TRBV6-5
TGTGCCAGCAGCTTTGAGGGCTACTACGAGCAGTACTTC | CASSFEGYYEQYF | TRBJ2-7 | - | - | TRBV5-4
TGTGCCAGCTCGTATATCGGGACAGGGGCACGGGAGCAGTACTTC | CASSYIGTGAREQYF | TRBJ2-7 | - | TRBD1 | TRBV18
TGCGCCAGCGGGGTCGTAGGGGCAGATACGCAGTATTTT | CASGVVGADTQYF | TRBJ2-3 | - | - | TRBV10-1
TGTGCCAGCAGCCGGGAGGGTCATTACGATACGCAGTATTTT | CASSREGHYDTQYF | TRBJ2-3 | - | TRBD2 | TRBV11-3
TGTGCCACCAGCAGAGATTCCTCGGACAGAAGCACAGATACGCAGTATTTT | CATSRDSSDRSTDTQYF | TRBJ2-3 | - | - | TRBV15
TGTGCCAGCAGTTACTCGGGACTAGCGACGACCTACTTC | CASSYSGLATTYF | TRBJ2-5 | - | TRBD2 | TRBV6-5
TGTGCCAGTAGTATTTCTTATTTGGGGCCAGTCAAGTTCTTC | CASSISYLGPVKFF | TRBJ2-1 | - | - | TRBV19
TGCGCCAGGGGGACAGGGGGTCTTTCCGGGGAGCTGTTTTTT | CARGTGGLSGELFF | TRBJ2-2 | - | TRBD1 | TRBV10-2
TGTGCCAGCAGCTCGACCCAGGGCGACCACAATGAGCAGTTCTTC | CASSSTQGDHNEQFF | TRBJ2-1 | - | - | TRBV7-7
TGTGCCAGCAGCCCGACAGGGGGAGGGACTGAAGCTTTCTTT | CASSPTGGGTEAFF | TRBJ1-1 | - | TRBD1 | TRBV11-3
TGTGCCAGCAGTAACGGGGGTGGCTACACCTTC | CASSNGGGYTF | TRBJ1-2 | - | - | TRBV6-5
TGTGCCAGCAGCTTAGGGGCGACAGGACACCAAGAGACCCAGTACTTC | CASSLGATGHQETQYF | TRBJ2-5 | - | - | TRBV7-9
TGTGCCAGCAGCAAAAAACAGGGGGGGGACACCGGGGAGCTGTTTTTT | CASSKKQGGDTGELFF | TRBJ2-2 | - | - | TRBV21-1
TGTGCCAGCAGTTACACTTCAGCGGGAGTGGACGAGCAGTACTTC | CASSYTSAGVDEQYF | TRBJ2-7 | - | TRBD2 | TRBV6-5
TGTGCCAGCAGTCGGGATGGCTATGGCTACACCTTC | CASSRDGYGYTF | TRBJ1-2 | - | - | TRBV6-5
TGCGCCAGCAGTCCGCTCAGAGGGGAGACCCAGTACTTC | CASSPLRGETQYF | TRBJ2-5 | once | - | TRBV23-1
TGTGCCAGCAGTTTAAGAGGGCCAGCGACTGGAAACACCATATATTTT | CASSLRGPATGNTIYF | TRBJ1-3 | - | - | TRBV27
TGTGCCACCAGCTCGGGGACTAGAAAACTGTTTTTT | CATSSGTRKLFF | TRBJ1-4 | - | - | TRBV15
TGTGCCAGTAGAGATTCCCCGGGACTACAACCCCACTACGAGCAGTACTTC | CASRDSPGLQPHYEQYF | TRBJ2-7 | - | TRBD2 | TRBV19
TGTGCCAGCAGCCAAACACCGGGACTAGCGGGGGGGGCCTACGAGCAGTACTTC | CASSQTPGLAGGAYEQYF | TRBJ2-7 | - | TRBD2 | TRBV5-4
TGTGCCAGCAATCCACAGGGCAATCAGCCCCAGCATTTT | CASNPQGNQPQHF | TRBJ1-5 | once | - | TRBV2
TGTGCCAGTAGTATTCGTCGCGGGGGAGTTCGAACTAATGAAAAACTGTTTTTT | CASSIRRGGVRTNEKLFF | TRBJ1-4 | - | - | TRBV19
TGCGCCAGCAGCCCCGTCCGGTCCTTCGACGGGTCCTACGAGCAGTACTTC | CASSPVRSFDGSYEQYF | TRBJ2-7 | - | - | TRBV4-1
TGTGCCAGCAGCTTAGCGGACAGGGGGATCTACGAGCAGTACTTC | CASSLADRGIYEQYF | TRBJ2-7 | - | TRBD1 | TRBV7-9
TGTGCCAGCAGTGAGGGGAGGGTCCACAACTACGAGCAGTACTTC | CASSEGRVHNYEQYF | TRBJ2-7 | once | TRBD2 | TRBV6-1
TGTGCCAGCAGTTGGCTCCAGGGAAACTCCTACGAGCAGTACTTC | CASSWLQGNSYEQYF | TRBJ2-7 | - | - | TRBV27
TGCGCCAGCAGCCAACGTTCGGGGGAGTGGGTGTTTTTT | CASSQRSGEWVFF | TRBJ1-4 | - | - | TRBV4-1
TGTGCCAGCAGCTTGGTACAAATGAACACTGAAGCTTTCTTT | CASSLVQMNTEAFF | TRBJ1-1 | - | - | TRBV5-6
TGTGCCAGCAGCCCCACAGAGCTTATGAATCAAGAGACCCAGTACTTC | CASSPTELMNQETQYF | TRBJ2-5 | - | - | TRBV11-3
TGTGCCAGCAGCTGGGGACAGACCTACGAGCAGTACTTC | CASSWGQTYEQYF | TRBJ2-7 | once | TRBD1 | TRBV7-9
TGCGCCAGCAGCCCGCTTACCGGGGATACGCAGTATTTT | CASSPLTGDTQYF | TRBJ2-3 | - | - | TRBV5-1
TGCGCCAGCAGCCCGAGTCTGACAGGGGGTAATGAAAAACTGTTTTTT | CASSPSLTGGNEKLFF | TRBJ1-4 | - | TRBD1 | TRBV5-1
TGCGCCAGCAGGGGAGTGGGGGCAGAGGGGACCCAGTACTTC | CASRGVGAEGTQYF | TRBJ2-5 | - | - | TRBV5-1
TGTGCCAGCAGCCACTTGACAGGGGGAAGGGATTCACCCCTCCACTTT | CASSHLTGGRDSPLHF | TRBJ1-6 | - | TRBD1 | TRBV14
TGTGCCAGCAGCTTAGAGAGCAACACTGAAGCTTTCTTT | CASSLESNTEAFF | TRBJ1-1 | - | - | TRBV11-3
TGTGCCAGCAGCCCGACGGGACTAGCGGGAGGTGAGACCCAGTACTTC | CASSPTGLAGGETQYF | TRBJ2-5 | few | TRBD2 | TRBV7-2
TGTGCCAGTAGTTTTCGGCTAGCGGGACCGGTTGAGCAGTTCTTC | CASSFRLAGPVEQFF | TRBJ2-1 | - | TRBD2 | TRBV19
TGTGCCAGCAGTTACAAAGGACAGTACGAGCAGTACTTC | CASSYKGQYEQYF | TRBJ2-7 | - | - | TRBV6-5
TGTGCCAGCAGCTTGGCAGGCTATCACGAGCAGTACTTC | CASSLAGYHEQYF | TRBJ2-7 | - | - | TRBV5-4
TGTGCCAGCAGTCCGGACAGGGACGGTCAGCCCCAGCATTTT | CASSPDRDGQPQHF | TRBJ1-5 | - | TRBD1 | TRBV6-4
TGTGCCTGGGGGCGGGACTATGGCTACACCTTC | CAWGRDYGYTF | TRBJ1-2 | - | - | TRBV30
TGTGCCAGCAGCTTCCGGATGAGGTCCTACGAGCAGTACTTC | CASSFRMRSYEQYF | TRBJ2-7 | - | - | TRBV7-3
TGTGCCAGCAGTTTACAGGGCGGTGACACTGAAGCTTTCTTT | CASSLQGGDTEAFF | TRBJ1-1 | once | - | TRBV6-4
TGCGCCAGCAGCCAAAGAACAGGGGGCTCCTACAATGAGCAGTTCTTC | CASSQRTGGSYNEQFF | TRBJ2-1 | - | TRBD1 | TRBV4-1
TGTGCCAGCAGCGTAGATCGAGGGACAGGACAAGAGACCCAGTACTTC | CASSVDRGTGQETQYF | TRBJ2-5 | - | TRBD1 | TRBV9
TGTGCCAGTAGTATTACAGGGAAGGGCACAGATACGCAGTATTTT | CASSITGKGTDTQYF | TRBJ2-3 | - | - | TRBV19
TGTGCCAGTAGTAAGACAGAAGCCTACGAGCAGTACTTC | CASSKTEAYEQYF | TRBJ2-7 | - | - | TRBV19
TGTGCCATCAGTGATATGATAGCGGCCCCAGGGACAGATACGCAGTATTTT | CAISDMIAAPGTDTQYF | TRBJ2-3 | once | - | TRBV10-3
TGCGCCAGCAGCTTCACCAACACACGAACTCCGACAGGAAAGAACACTGAAGCTTTCTTT | CASSFTNTRTPTGKNTEAFF | TRBJ1-1 | - | - | TRBV5-1
TGTGCCAGCAGCCAATGGACAGGGGATCTAATCGATGAGCAGTTCTTC | CASSQWTGDLIDEQFF | TRBJ2-1 | - | TRBD1 | TRBV5-6